Listed here are 22 T cell receptor beta chains from one sample, sequenced in a study of blood T cell repertoires in COVID-19. Assay used: immunoSEQ multiplex PCR; TCRdb lists only in-frame clones, some missing. The top ten hold about 4.6% of the sample, which has around 200,000 clones, around 88% seen once. Sequencing was done on a sample of PBMCs or T cells enriched from blood (not recorded which). Receptors were obtained from a woman aged 25 to 39 who had been exposed to COVID-19.

The chain has TRBV15 and TRBJ2-3, with 9 bases identical to TRBD2. CDR1 LNHNV and CDR2 YYDKDF come from the germline V gene (reference sequence). The CDR3 loop spans 16 amino acids. Trimming cost V 3 bases and J 2 bases; bases outside gene matches: 6. CDR3 sequence (DNA): TGTGCCACCAGCAGGGAAGCGGGGGGAAACACAGATACGCAGTATTTT. Amino acids: CATSREAGGNTDTQYF. Supplemented by reference TRBV15 and TRBJ2-3, the full variable domain reads DAMVIQNPRYQVTQFGKPVTLSCSQTLNHNVMYWYQQKSSQAPKLLFHYYDKDFNNEADTPDNFQSRRPNTSFCFLDIRSPGLGDTAMYLCATSREAGGNTDTQYFGPGTRLTVL.

This sequence joins TRBV10-3 and TRBJ1-2; D is ambiguous. CDR3 size: 13 residues. Per the germline V gene, CDR1 is ENHRY and CDR2 is SYGVKD. Deletions cut 6 bases from V and 8 bases from J, with 16 bases between. As DNA, the CDR3 is TGTGCCATCAGGAATGAGAGCATCCGGGGCTACACCTTC. Residues: CAIRNESIRGYTF.

V is TRBV2 and J is TRBJ1-5; D call uncertain. Germline CDR1 and CDR2: SNHLY and FYNNEI. The CDR3 length is 14 residues. Trimming cost V 8 bases and J 5 bases, with 16 bases left between them. CDR3 in DNA: TGTGCCAGCGAGGGAGGCTCCCCTGATCAGCCCCAGCATTTT. Translation gives CASEGGSPDQPQHF. The full variable domain, completed using reference TRBV2 and TRBJ1-5, is EPEVTQTPSHQVTQMGQEVILRCVPISNHLYFYWYRQILGQKVEFLVSFYNNEISEKSEIFDDQFSVERPDGSNFTLKIRSTKLEDSAMYFCASEGGSPDQPQHFGDGTRLSIL.

Notes on this clone: Its ends do not fully match the called genes, so a read error is possible. The chain carries TRBV7-7 and TRBJ1-3, with D possibly matching TRBD1 (5 bases). CDR3 length equals 15 residues. Per germline, CDR1 SSHAT and CDR2 FNYEAQ (reference sequence). CDR3 nucleotides: TGTGCTAGCAGCCCAGGAGGGGAAGTAGGAAACACCATATATTTT. Translating gives CASSPGGEVGNTIYF.

This rearrangement joins TRBV9 to TRBJ2-3; the match to TRBD2 covers 7 bases. Trimming at V came to 4 bases and at J to 5 bases, leaving 7 bases not matched to a gene. The length of the CDR3 is 14 residues. CDR1 SGDLS and CDR2 YYNGEE come from the germline V gene. This CDR3 is CASSPRWGGDTQYF. The CDR3 nucleotides read TGTGCCAGCAGCCCCCGGTGGGGGGGAGATACGCAGTATTTT.

This clone was seen once. The chain recombines TRBV10-2 with TRBJ1-4; TRBD1 agrees at 11 bases. In germline, CDR1 is WSHSY, CDR2 SAAADI. Trimming at V came to 6 bases and at J to 6 bases, leaving 3 bases not matched to a gene. This CDR3 has 14 amino acids. The CDR3 loop is CASSGQGAHEKLFF. The CDR3 DNA reads as TGCGCCAGCAGCGGACAGGGGGCACATGAAAAACTGTTTTTT.

The chain links TRBV4-1 to TRBJ1-3, with D unresolved. This CDR3 is built from 18 residues. V lost 1 base and J lost 0, with 16 bases in between. Germline assignment: CDR1 MGHRA and CDR2 YSYEKL. The CDR3 DNA reads as TGCGCCAGCAGCCAAGGCACCCCTTGGAGTAACTCTGGAAACACCATATATTTT. As protein: CASSQGTPWSNSGNTIYF.

The gene calls are TRBV2 and TRBJ1-1, with TRBD1 as a possible D gene (5 bases). CDR3 length: 14 amino acids. Germline loops: CDR1 SNHLY, CDR2 FYNNEI. V was pared by 6 bases and J by 0 bases, with 11 bases between. CDR3 loop: CASRPGGVNTEAFF. CDR3 nucleotides: TGTGCCAGCAGGCCCGGAGGGGTGAACACTGAAGCTTTCTTT.

The gene calls are TRBV12-3 or TRBV12-4 and TRBJ1-5; D call uncertain. V was cut by 8 bases and J by 3 bases, with 8 bases left in between. The CDR3 is made up of 12 amino acids. The CDR3 region is CASARDNQPQHF. CDR3 nucleotide sequence: TGTGCCAGCGCGCGGGACAATCAGCCCCAGCATTTT.

The rearrangement joins TRBV3-1 (or the pseudogene TRBV3-2) to TRBJ1-1; 7 positions match TRBD1. The CDR3 is 14 residues long. Germline CDR1 and CDR2: LGHDT and YNNKEL (reference sequence). Losses at the gene ends were 3 bases for V and 0 bases for J; bases not matched to a gene: 1. CDR3 DNA: TGTGCCAGCAGCCATGACAGGGTGAACACTGAAGCTTTCTTT. Translating it yields CASSHDRVNTEAFF.

The chain recombines TRBV24-1 with TRBJ2-3; possible D gene TRBD1, 5 bases. Germline V gene lookup returns CDR1 KGHDR and CDR2 SFDVKD. The CDR3 totals 14 residues. V lost 7 bases and J 2 bases, leaving 12 bases between the germline ends. The CDR3 coding sequence is TGTGCCACCAGGCCTCCAGGGAACACAGATACGCAGTATTTT. Translating gives CATRPPGNTDTQYF.

This clone came up once. The CDR3 loop is CASSLFDRGGNGYTF. DNA of the CDR3: TGTGCCAGCAGTTTATTCGACAGGGGAGGTAATGGCTACACCTTC. The J gene is TRBJ1-2, the V gene TRBV28; the match to TRBD1 covers 8 bases. The V gene's germline CDR1 is MDHEN and CDR2 SYDVKM. The length of the CDR3 is 15 residues. With 1 base clipped from V and 6 bases from J, the junction kept 7 bases outside the gene matches.

This rearrangement joins TRBV19 to TRBJ2-1; 13 nucleotides align to TRBD2. This CDR3 is built from 14 residues. Germline values: CDR1 LNHDA, CDR2 SQIVND (reference sequence). V lost 3 bases, J lost 9 bases, and 2 bases stayed unmatched. In nucleotides, the CDR3 is TGTGCCAGTAGTATCGGACTAGCGGGGGTTGAGCAGTTCTTC. Translated, it gives CASSIGLAGVEQFF.

The V gene is TRBV21-1, the J gene TRBJ1-2. TRBV21-1 is reported as a pseudogene. CDR3 length equals 15 residues. The CDR3 is CASSSTSKREDGYTF. CDR3 bases: TGTGCCAGCAGCAGCACTAGTAAACGGGAAGATGGCTACACCTTC.

This chain links TRBV29-1 with TRBJ2-7; 7 positions match TRBD1. CDR3 length: 12 amino acids. J was trimmed by 10 bases and V by 2 bases; bases with no gene match: 8. Germline values: CDR1 SQVTM, CDR2 ANQGSEA. The CDR3 reads CSVESGGQPQYF. CDR3 in DNA: TGCAGCGTTGAATCTGGGGGACAGCCTCAGTACTTC.

The gene calls are TRBV10-2 and TRBJ2-5, with a weak D call TRBD1 (5 bases). Germline values: CDR1 WSHSY, CDR2 SAAADI. Trimming pared 6 bases from V and 0 bases from J, leaving 8 bases between. CDR3 length equals 13 residues. The CDR3 coding sequence is TGCGCCAGCAGCCGACAGCACCAAGAGACCCAGTACTTC. Protein sequence: CASSRQHQETQYF.

CDR3 region: CASMIDSGANVLTF. DNA of the CDR3: TGTGCCAGCATGATAGACTCTGGGGCCAACGTCCTGACTTTC. The chain recombines TRBV2 with TRBJ2-6; the D is unclear. CDR3 size: 14 residues. Trimming shortened V by 7 bases and J by 0 bases, and 7 bases separated the two germline ends. CDR1 SNHLY and CDR2 FYNNEI come from the germline V gene.

The J gene is TRBJ2-2, the V gene TRBV19; 8 bases agree with TRBD2. V lost 6 bases and J lost 4; bases outside the gene matches: 7. Germline CDR1 is LNHDA and CDR2 is SQIVND (reference sequence). The CDR3 covers 15 residues. This CDR3 reads CASSPIAGITGELFF. As DNA, the CDR3 is TGTGCCAGTAGCCCTATAGCGGGGATCACCGGGGAGCTGTTTTTT. The whole variable domain, filled in from reference TRBV19 and TRBJ2-2, reads DGGITQSPKYLFRKEGQNVTLSCEQNLNHDAMYWYRQDPGQGLRLIYYSQIVNDFQKGDIAEGYSVSREKKESFPLTVTSAQKNPTAFYLCASSPIAGITGELFFGEGSRLTVL.

This sequence joins TRBV20-1 and TRBJ1-2, with unresolved D. V lost 4 bases, J lost 0 bases, and 12 bases lay in between. The CDR3 length is 14 residues. The V gene's germline CDR1 is DFQATT and CDR2 SNEGSKA (reference sequence). The CDR3 reads CSANDPSANYGYTF. CDR3 bases: TGCAGTGCTAATGATCCGTCGGCTAACTATGGCTACACCTTC.

Of note for this clone: This sample also contains other DNA sequences that code for the same CDR3. The chain is built from TRBV5-1 and TRBJ2-3; TRBD1 is a possible D gene (5 bases). The CDR3 is 14 residues long. The V end was cut by 0 bases, the J end by 3 bases, with 8 bases between. Germline V lookup: CDR1 SGHRS, CDR2 YFSETQ. The CDR3 reads CASSLDRSTDTQYF. Here the CDR3 DNA reads TGCGCCAGCAGCTTGGACAGGTCGACAGATACGCAGTATTTT.

V gene TRBV5-1 combines with J gene TRBJ1-1, with D unclear. The CDR3 sequence is 13 residues long. Germline V CDR1 and CDR2: SGHRS, YFSETQ. V was cut by 4 bases and J by 4 bases, with 11 bases left in between. CDR3: CASSRTIGTEAFF. CDR3 coding DNA: TGCGCCAGCAGCAGAACTATCGGCACTGAAGCTTTCTTT.

The V gene is TRBV19, the J gene TRBJ1-4; 8 positions agree with TRBD1. Germline-derived CDR1 and CDR2 are LNHDA and SQIVND (reference sequence). The CDR3 has 13 amino acids. Trimming removed 5 bases from V and 6 bases from J; junction bases left unmatched: 2. DNA of the CDR3: TGTGCCAGTAGTCTGGACAGGGATGAAAAACTGTTTTTT. It is translated as CASSLDRDEKLFF.